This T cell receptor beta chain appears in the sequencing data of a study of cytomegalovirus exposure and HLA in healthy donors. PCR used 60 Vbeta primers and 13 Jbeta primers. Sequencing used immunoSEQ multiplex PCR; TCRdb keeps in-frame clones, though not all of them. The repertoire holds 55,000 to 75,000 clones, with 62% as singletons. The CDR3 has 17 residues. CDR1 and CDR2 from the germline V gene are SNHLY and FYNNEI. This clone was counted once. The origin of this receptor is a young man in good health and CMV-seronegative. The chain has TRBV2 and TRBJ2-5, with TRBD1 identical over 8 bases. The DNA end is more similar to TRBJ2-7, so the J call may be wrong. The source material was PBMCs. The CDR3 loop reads CASTRGIRTGSFYEQYF. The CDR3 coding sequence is TGTGCCAGCACAAGAGGAATCAGGACAGGGAGTTTCTACGAGCAGTACTTC.